Included here is one T cell receptor (beta chain) sequence, with context. Self-reported history from a screening survey and questionnaire set each donor's cohort. The record originates from a study of blood T cell repertoires in COVID-19. Study as a whole: There were acute and convalescent COVID-19 samples, and they came from the United States, Italy and Spain.

Profiling relied on immunoSEQ multiplex PCR, and the TCRdb table lists in-frame clones only, not all of them. Of over 350,000 clones listed, more than 75% are singletons. This TCR was sampled from a woman aged 50 to 60 who had recovered from COVID-19. Sequencing used PBMCs or T cells enriched from blood (not recorded which).

This CDR3 is CASSFNGQHTNQPQHF. DNA for the CDR3: TGTGCCAGCAGCTTTAACGGACAGCATACCAATCAGCCCCAGCATTTT. The chain has TRBV12-1 and TRBJ1-5; TRBD1, as called in the table, went unchecked against the DNA. TRBV12-1 is a documented pseudogene. CDR3 size: 16 residues.